The subject of this entry is one TCR beta chain. Its antigen is still unknown. No base quality information exists; no much larger clone differs at one position. This sample stems from a study of T cell clonotyping in hematopoietic cell transplantation (dated by TCRdb to about 2021). Describing the broader study: Pretransplant recipient samples were obtained after cytoreduction. Patient recruitment ran from 2015 to early 2017, and follow-up continued until late 2020 or death. A total of 120 to 150 blood samples were gathered in the study from roughly 37 consecutive transplant recipients along with their related donors.

Study-level results and caveats: Overlap with donor repertoires was found for only a small fraction of recipient repertoires, with over 95% found to appear de novo at the given depth. A decrease in recipient TCR diversity was observed after transplant, and a progressive increase in pathologically expanded clonotypes was seen from day 30 to day 180. The sample size was limited and the cells went unsorted, which meant the CD4 and CD8 repertoire contributions could not be told apart. Broader posttransplant TCR repertoire diversity was predicted by donor and pretransplant recipient Inverse Simpson Index values.

In the germline V gene, CDR1 corresponds to MDHEN and CDR2 to SYDVKM. From its cysteine to its phenylalanine, the CDR3 spans 13 amino acids. Here the CDR3 DNA is all that survives: 39 bases in frame from base 1. Trimming takes 3 bases from V and 3 bases from J, and the germline ends sit 8 bases apart. The immunoSEQ assay, a bias-controlled multiplex PCR using V- and J-specific primers, was used to amplify TCR beta CDR3 regions from genomic DNA. In a second PCR step, a proprietary barcode and Illumina adapter sequences were attached to the CDR3 amplicons. CDR3 libraries were sequenced on an Illumina MiSeq instrument. Per the authors' processing: Export and quality control were handled in immunoSEQ Analyzer 3.0, while downstream analyses relied on R Bioconductor and Immunarch. Repertoire metrics were calculated using only productive rearrangements within the normalized downsampled data set. Clonotypes larger than 5 templates in the normalized cohort were defined as pathologically expanded. The Inverse Simpson Index was used to measure repertoire diversity. To capture all clonotypes, the CMV-specificity analyses were run on the non-normalized data set. In TCRdb, the immuneACCESS table is reduced to in-frame sequences with V and J assigned. These tables do not hold every clone; where another copy was compared, an unresolved V gene accounts for under half, and the others remain unexplained. The V and J calls and clone size come from that table; D and trimming were worked out from the DNA. In this sample the table shows roughly 30,000 clones, 90% to 95% of which occur a single time. The ten top clones hold more than 2% of the sample.

Reading the label with the study, this specimen's time point is: recipient sample about 28 days before transplant, after cytoreduction. Blood samples were obtained from recipients approximately 28 days before transplant and at days 30, 100 and 180 after transplant. Nuclei Lysis Solution was used to extract genomic DNA from fresh or cryopreserved unfractionated peripheral blood mononuclear cells. This TCR was sampled from a man between 50 and 59 years old with acute myeloid leukemia. Some clones in this sample may be carry-over from other donors' samples. Sample: peripheral blood mononuclear cells, taken before stem cell transplant. This sequence uses TRBV28 and TRBJ2-5; a tentative D match to TRBD2 spans 6 bases. The base sequence is TGTGCCAGCAGTTTGGGGGGAAAAGAGACCCAGTACTTC. This yields the protein CASSLGGKETQYF.